The 26 T cell receptor beta chains given below trace back to one sample, sequenced in a study of blood T cell repertoires in COVID-19. This table comes from immunoSEQ multiplex PCR, and its TCRdb copy is limited to in-frame clones, with some not included. Here the sample spans approximately 250,000 clones, under 95% being singletons. The sequenced sample consisted of PBMCs or T cells enriched from blood (not recorded which). The receptors originated from a middle-aged man who had been exposed to COVID-19.

V usage is TRBV19 and J usage is TRBJ2-3, with D possibly TRBD2 on 5 matching bases. Trimming removed 5 bases at V and 1 base at J, with 13 bases between. CDR3 length: 15 residues. Germline V gene sequence: CDR1 LNHDA, CDR2 SQIVND (reference sequence). CDR3 in amino acids: CASSSVRDGTDTQYF. In nucleotides, the CDR3 is TGTGCCAGTAGTTCAGTGAGGGATGGCACAGATACGCAGTATTTT.

The CDR3 protein is CASSPIQGASAKNIQYF. The CDR3 DNA sequence: TGTGCCAGCAGCCCCATACAGGGGGCATCAGCCAAAAACATTCAGTACTTC. The J gene is TRBJ2-4, the V gene TRBV5-4, with 9 bases that match TRBD1. V was pared by 4 bases and J by 0 bases, with 8 bases of the junction left unmatched. CDR3 length: 17 residues. CDR1 is SGHNT and CDR2 is YYREEE in the germline V gene (reference sequence).

This CDR3 is CASSFGGASYEQYF. CDR3 coding DNA: TGCGCCAGCAGTTTCGGGGGAGCGAGCTACGAGCAGTACTTC. This chain connects TRBV10-1 to TRBJ2-7, with D maybe TRBD2 (6 bases). CDR3 length: 14 amino acids. Deletions cut 5 bases from V and 3 bases from J, with 14 bases between. Germline values: CDR1 WNHNN, CDR2 SYGVQD (reference sequence).

This clone was seen once. The chain links TRBV5-5 to TRBJ2-1, with D maybe TRBD2 (6 bases). The CDR3 sequence is 14 residues long. V gave up 3 bases and J gave up 6 bases, with 13 bases separating them. In germline, CDR1 is SGHKS, CDR2 YYEKEE (reference sequence). CDR3 in amino acids: CASSSISGPNEQFF. The CDR3 coding sequence is TGTGCCAGCAGCTCAATTAGCGGACCCAATGAGCAGTTCTTC. The full variable domain, with the rest looked up from reference TRBV5-5 and TRBJ2-1, is DAGVTQSPTHLIKTRGQQVTLRCSPISGHKSVSWYQQVLGQGPQFIFQYYEKEERGRGNFPDRFSARQFPNYSSELNVNALLLGDSALYLCASSSISGPNEQFFGPGTRLTVL.

The chain combines TRBV5-6 with TRBJ1-1, with D perhaps TRBD1 (5 bases). Germline assignment: CDR1 SGHDT and CDR2 YYEEEE. Trimming removed 3 bases from V and 0 bases from J, with 12 bases in between. This CDR3 is built from 15 residues. CDR3 DNA: TGTGCCAGCAGCTACCCTGGGGACTTGAACACTGAAGCTTTCTTT. This sequence encodes CASSYPGDLNTEAFF.

This clone has a handful of counts. V gene TRBV7-9 combines with J gene TRBJ1-1; TRBD1 matches 7 bases. Trimming removed 4 bases from V and 3 bases from J; junction bases left unmatched: 5. CDR3 length equals 14 residues. Germline CDR1 and CDR2: SEHNR and FQNEAQ (reference sequence). The CDR3 DNA follows: TGTGCCAGCAGCTCTGACAGGGTATACACTGAAGCTTTCTTT. It translates to CASSSDRVYTEAFF.

V usage is TRBV6-5 and J usage is TRBJ2-7; 11 nucleotides align to TRBD1. The V segment lost 2 bases and the J segment 0 bases; nucleotides outside the gene matches: 0. The germline gives CDR1 MNHEY, CDR2 SVGAGI. The CDR3 has 15 residues. The CDR3 region has the DNA TGTGCCAGCAGTTACGGGACAGGGGGCTCCTACGAGCAGTACTTC. This encodes CASSYGTGGSYEQYF.

The chain is built from TRBV6-2 or TRBV6-3 and TRBJ1-1; TRBD1 is a possible D gene (5 bases). Trimming removed 4 bases from V and 12 bases from J, with 15 bases in between. Germline V gene data show CDR1 as MNHEY and CDR2 as SVGEGT. The CDR3 consists of 12 residues. The DNA for the CDR3 is TGTGCCAGCAGTTGGGGGGAGGGTAAGACTTTCTTT. Translating gives CASSWGEGKTFF.

The J gene is TRBJ1-3, the V gene TRBV7-2; perhaps TRBD1 as D (6 bases). The CDR3 spans 15 residues. The germline V gene has CDR1 SGHTA and CDR2 FQGNSA. The germline V and J ends were trimmed by 0 bases and 0 bases, with 6 bases remaining between them. Here the CDR3 DNA reads TGTGCCAGCAGCTTAGCAGGGGGCTCTGGAAACACCATATATTTT. Translated, it gives CASSLAGGSGNTIYF. The variable domain in full, with the rest retrieved from reference TRBV7-2 and TRBJ1-3, is GAGVSQSPSNKVTEKGKDVELRCDPISGHTALYWYRQSLGQGLEFLIYFQGNSAPDKSGLPSDRFSAERTGGSVSTLTIQRTQQEDSAVYLCASSLAGGSGNTIYFGEGSWLTVV.

The chain couples TRBV7-9 to TRBJ1-1; D gene uncertain. The CDR3 extends over 14 amino acids. The germline gives CDR1 SEHNR, CDR2 FQNEAQ (reference sequence). Trimming took off 1 base at V and 2 bases at J, with 8 bases between the two ends. CDR3 in amino acids: CASSLEGGNTEAFF. The CDR3 coding sequence is TGTGCCAGCAGCTTAGAAGGCGGAAACACTGAAGCTTTCTTT.

The rearrangement uses TRBV5-6 and TRBJ2-7; TRBD2 matches at 10 bases. CDR1 is SGHDT and CDR2 is YYEEEE in the germline V gene. Trimming at V came to 0 bases and at J to 4 bases, leaving 10 bases not matched to a gene. This CDR3 contains 17 residues. CDR3 sequence (DNA): TGTGCCAGCAGCTTGGGGATTTTGGGACTAGCGTTATACGAGCAGTACTTC. It specifies CASSLGILGLALYEQYF.

The rearrangement joins TRBV5-4 to TRBJ2-2; D might be TRBD2 (6 bases). Germline-derived CDR1 and CDR2 are SGHNT and YYREEE (reference sequence). Trimming pared 4 bases from V and 3 bases from J, leaving 19 bases between. The CDR3 covers 17 residues. CDR3 DNA: TGTGCCAGCAGCGGGGGAGCCAAGCGGGTTGACACCGGGGAGCTGTTTTTT. Amino acids: CASSGGAKRVDTGELFF.

As DNA, the CDR3 is TGTGCCAGCAGCTTAACGCAGGGAACTTTTGGTTCACCCCTCCACTTT. Translated: CASSLTQGTFGSPLHF. The chain couples TRBV7-9 to TRBJ1-6, with a weak D call TRBD1 (5 bases). This CDR3 comprises 16 residues. Germline CDR1 is SEHNR and CDR2 is FQNEAQ (reference sequence). V lost 2 bases to trimming and J lost 9 bases, with 17 bases between them.

J is TRBJ2-7 and V is TRBV28; 8 bases are a match to TRBD1. The length of the CDR3 is 15 residues. Germline trimming cut 4 bases from V and 3 bases from J; bases unmatched to any gene: 8. The V gene's germline CDR1 is MDHEN and CDR2 SYDVKM. This CDR3 reads CASSSVAQGDYEQYF. The CDR3 coding sequence is TGTGCCAGCAGTTCGGTGGCACAGGGGGACTACGAGCAGTACTTC.

Only a few counts were recorded for this clone. The chain links TRBV19 to TRBJ2-2, with 9 bases fitting TRBD2. The CDR3 contains 15 residues. Unmatched junction bases numbered 7, after V lost 5 bases and J lost 6 bases. CDR1 is LNHDA, CDR2 SQIVND, per germline (reference sequence). This chain's CDR3 is CASSYSGSFAGELFF. The CDR3 DNA follows: TGTGCCAGTAGTTATAGCGGGAGCTTTGCCGGGGAGCTGTTTTTT.

This chain links TRBV7-2 with TRBJ1-5; possible D gene TRBD1, 6 bases. CDR3 size: 14 residues. From germline, CDR1 is SGHTA and CDR2 FQGNSA. With 8 bases removed from V and 0 bases from J, the gap between germline ends came to 11 bases. The CDR3 sequence: CASGRGYSNQPQHF. The CDR3 nucleotides are TGTGCCAGCGGAAGGGGGTATAGCAATCAGCCCCAGCATTTT.

The CDR3 here is CASSRQGWNTEAFF. Written as DNA, the CDR3 is TGTGCCAGCTCACGACAGGGTTGGAACACTGAAGCTTTCTTT. The rearrangement joins TRBV18 to TRBJ1-1; 7 bases line up with TRBD1. V lost 4 bases, J lost 1 base, and 3 bases stayed unmatched. The CDR3 totals 14 residues. Germline CDR1 reads KGHSH; CDR2 reads LQKENI.

This chain joins TRBV24-1 and TRBJ2-7; the D gene is possibly TRBD2 (5 bases). V dropped 3 bases and J dropped 4 bases, with 9 bases sitting between them. The CDR3 has 13 residues. Germline CDR1 reads KGHDR; CDR2 reads SFDVKD. The DNA of the CDR3 is TGTGCCACCAGTGATGAGGGATTATACGAGCAGTACTTC. This translates into CATSDEGLYEQYF.

As to this clone: The same CDR3 also results from other DNA sequences found in this sample. V is TRBV6-4 and J is TRBJ2-3; 10 nucleotides align to TRBD2. Germline CDR1 and CDR2: MRHNA and SNTAGT. The CDR3 runs 14 residues. J gave up 4 bases and V 4 bases, and 2 bases lay outside the gene matches. As DNA, the CDR3 is TGTGCCAGCAGTGGTCTAGCGGGAGCAGATACGCAGTATTTT. As protein: CASSGLAGADTQYF.

This chain joins TRBV30 and TRBJ1-2, with D hard to call. Germline V lookup: CDR1 GTSNPN, CDR2 SVGIG (reference sequence). The CDR3 totals 12 residues. Here the CDR3 reads CAKYRGNYGYTF. The CDR3 DNA is TGTGCAAAATATCGGGGTAACTATGGCTACACCTTC.

The rearrangement uses TRBV7-3 and TRBJ2-1; the match to TRBD1 covers 10 bases. V lost 4 bases, J lost 1 base, and 7 bases stayed unmatched. The V gene's germline CDR1 is SGHTA and CDR2 FQGTGA. The CDR3 totals 17 residues. The CDR3: CASSSTGGMGSYNEQFF. In DNA, the CDR3 is TGTGCCAGCAGCTCGACAGGGGGCATGGGTTCCTACAATGAGCAGTTCTTC.

The V call is TRBV4-3, the J call TRBJ2-1; 7 nucleotides match TRBD2. This CDR3 comprises 15 residues. CDR1 is LGHNA and CDR2 is YSLEER in the germline V gene. V shed 4 bases, J shed 0 bases, and the junction held 3 bases outside the gene matches. The CDR3 reads CASSLAGPSYNEQFF. CDR3 in DNA: TGCGCCAGCAGCCTAGCGGGTCCCTCCTACAATGAGCAGTTCTTC.

The chain is built from TRBV28 and TRBJ2-3; possibly TRBD2 for D (6 bases). Germline V lookup: CDR1 MDHEN, CDR2 SYDVKM. V was cut by 1 base and J by 9 bases, with 11 bases left in between. This CDR3 has 13 amino acids. CDR3 DNA sequence: TGTGCCAGCAGTTTATCGGTACTAGCCACGCAGTATTTT. This encodes CASSLSVLATQYF.

This chain links TRBV9 with TRBJ2-1; TRBD1 agrees at 10 bases. CDR1 SGDLS and CDR2 YYNGEE come from the germline V gene. The CDR3 is 18 amino acids. The trim removed 2 bases at V and 9 bases at J, leaving 17 bases unmatched. CDR3 bases: TGTGCCAGCAGCGTTTACGATACCCCGGGACAGGGGAAGGGTGAGCAGTTCTTC. Amino acids: CASSVYDTPGQGKGEQFF.

J is TRBJ2-7 and V is TRBV27; D gene unclear. V lost 4 bases and J lost 5, with 18 bases in between. Germline-derived CDR1 and CDR2 are MNHEY and SMNVEV (reference sequence). This CDR3 has 15 residues. CDR3: CASSSPMGVGDEQYF. CDR3 sequence (DNA): TGTGCCAGCAGTTCCCCGATGGGTGTTGGAGACGAGCAGTACTTC.

The chain is built from TRBV12-3 or TRBV12-4 and TRBJ1-6; D unclear. V shed 3 bases and J shed 10 bases, with 4 bases lying between them. This CDR3 has 11 residues. The CDR3 sequence is CASSFFSPLHF. CDR3 coding DNA: TGTGCCAGCAGTTTCTTCTCACCCCTCCACTTT.